This TCR beta chain is from a study of blood T cells in healthy people across ages (dated by TCRdb to about 2015). The study in broad terms: In model experiments, template switching captured roughly one uniquely barcoded TCR beta cDNA molecule for every two T cells. Age-related changes in TCR beta repertoire diversity were measured in the study by deep sequencing normalized with unique cDNA molecular identifiers. Four age groups were formed from the donors: young (average approximately 15 years), middle-aged (approximately 39), aged (roughly 59) and long-lived (less than 85). To avoid experimental bias, donors of different ages were distributed randomly across sequencing lanes. Two additional independent replicas of 1 million unique cDNA reads from the same blood draw were analyzed for two donors (one aged 18 to 29 and one aged 80 or older). The paper's findings and limits, for the study overall: Compared with the aged group, more naive CD4+ T cells, fewer expanded clones and increased TCR diversity were shown by the long-lived group, suggesting age selection. Since profiling was done on bulk unsorted PBMCs, naive and antigen-experienced compartments could not be conclusively compared. Observed TCR beta diversity per million T cells fell roughly linearly with age, and a significant reduction was already apparent by age about 36. Observed TCR beta diversity correlated strongly with the percentage of naive T cells measured by flow cytometry. The CMV infection status of donors was not known, potentially confounding age-related changes in expanded clonotypes. Estimates of total diversity based on one million sequenced T cells were regarded as lower bounds and as underestimates.

Worth noting for this clonotype: The antigen it recognizes is unknown. Per-base qualities were not stored, and no clone one base away is much larger.

The roughly 42 donors, aged about 6 to 100 years, were systemically healthy Caucasian individuals from Russia. Each donor gave ten milliliters of peripheral blood, drawn into EDTA-treated Vacutainer tubes. Ficoll-Paque density-gradient centrifugation was used to isolate PBMCs, with at least 7 million per sample. Trizol reagent was used to extract total RNA from PBMCs, with at least 5.5 micrograms per sample. For every donor, an aliquot of PBMCs went through flow cytometry to measure the percentages of naive CD45RAhigh/CD27high T cells. Libraries were constructed by 5' RACE. The instrument given in TCRdb is Illumina HiSeq 2500. A second PCR of roughly 6 to 11 cycles was run with a J-beta primer mix and a sample-barcoded 5' primer. A unique molecular identifier was introduced onto each TCR beta cDNA molecule by a template-switch 5' adaptor carrying 12 random nucleotides. At least 3 million CDR3-containing paired-end reads were obtained from each sample. The Mint cDNA synthesis kit, primed by a TRBC-specific oligonucleotide, was used to synthesize first-strand cDNA from all RNA. All cDNA was treated with uracil-DNA glycosylase and then went through a first 18-cycle PCR with the universal primers M1SS and BC2_uni_R. The paper's data handling went like this. For normalization, 1 million high-quality reads were randomly selected from each sample, with every read carrying a distinct molecular identifier. Reads sharing molecular identifiers were discarded rather than binned into consensus sequences. MiTCR, set to a Q25 quality threshold and the strictest error-elimination algorithm, was used for CDR3 identification, clonotype clustering and error correction. Lower-bound total TCR beta diversity was estimated with a nonparametric unseen species model using Euler transformation. TCRdb trimmed the raw reads at Q25, called clones with MiXCR and kept productive beta chains. Rows with a matching CDR3 protein are joined into one entry that keeps the most common DNA and genes. For this entry, the V and J calls and clone size follow TCRdb and not the study's own pipeline. Counted in this sample were roughly 640,000 distinct CDR3 sequences; less than 35% of them appeared once. The top ten hold 15% to 19% of the sample.

CDR1 and CDR2, per the germline V gene (reference sequence), are DFQATT and SNEGSKA. Reading from cysteine to phenylalanine, the CDR3 counts 14 amino acids. The read is trimmed to its CDR3 DNA, 42 bases read in frame from base 1. Germline trimming amounts to 6 bases on V and 1 base on J, with 5 as the count of junction bases outside the gene matches. The sequencing sample was made of blood. The origin of this receptor is a woman of 80 years or more in good health. This chain is built from TRBV20-1 and TRBJ2-2; TRBD1 matches 7 bases in the middle. This receptor carries the CDR3 CSAPRGRNTGELFF. The DNA sequence is TGCAGTGCCCCTAGGGGGCGGAACACCGGGGAGCTGTTTTTT.